The sequence of this T cell receptor (beta chain) was determined in a study of preoperative IRX-2 immunotherapy in early breast cancer. TCRdb's table, derived via immunoSEQ multiplex PCR, lists solely in-frame clones and lacks some. The sample carries roughly 93,000 clones, roughly 90% recorded once. The germline gives CDR1 LNHNV, CDR2 YYDKDF (reference sequence). This CDR3 has 20 amino acids. In its sample, this clone was seen a few times. An end of the junction differs from the germline gene, which may be a read error. This sample's treatment: preoperative locoregional IRX-2 cytokine immunotherapy. Preoperative locoregional IRX-2 cytokine immunotherapy was tested in the phase Ib source study.

The chain joins TRBV15 to TRBJ2-1; D might be TRBD2 (6 bases). The receptor comes from a human donor with breast cancer. The sample consisted of tumor tissue, taken after IRX-2 immunotherapy. Written as DNA, the CDR3 is TGTGCCATCAGCAGAGCCATCCACGGATTGGAGGGAATCTCCTACAATGAGCAGTTCTTC. Encoded protein: CAISRAIHGLEGISYNEQFF.